Sequencing of this T cell receptor (beta chain) was carried out in a study of T cell responses to AZD1222 COVID-19 vaccine. In the case of this clone: Its target is unknown.

V was clipped by 0 bases and J by 1 base; unmatched bases: 5. CDR1 SGHDN and CDR2 FVKESK come from the germline V gene. This CDR3 contains 16 residues. This table comes from immunoSEQ multiplex PCR, and its TCRdb copy is limited to in-frame clones, with some not included. The sample has around 140,000 clones, roughly nine tenths seen once; the top ten hold 9.3%. Study-wide results and limits: Spike was spanned by vaccine-associated CD4 TCRs, with dominance at 160-218 and 743-854. Repertoires in all cases were sampled only once the peak T cell response had passed. Clonal diversity may have been underestimated in mostly white British donors.

This receptor was identified in an adult who received the AZD1222 COVID-19 vaccine. The V and J genes are TRBV14 and TRBJ2-7, with 8 positions matching TRBD1. Source: peripheral blood, taken 28 days after the second AZD1222 dose. For the CDR3, the DNA is TGTGCCAGCAGCCAAGATTGGACAGGGAGATCCTACGAGCAGTACTTC. Amino acids: CASSQDWTGRSYEQYF.